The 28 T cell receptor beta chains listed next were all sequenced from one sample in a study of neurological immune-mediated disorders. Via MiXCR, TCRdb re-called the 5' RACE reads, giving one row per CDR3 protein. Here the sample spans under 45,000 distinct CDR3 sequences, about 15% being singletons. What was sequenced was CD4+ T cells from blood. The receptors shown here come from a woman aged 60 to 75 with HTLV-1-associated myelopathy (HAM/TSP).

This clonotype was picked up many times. In DNA, the CDR3 is TGTGCCACCAGCAGCACAGGGTTGAGTCGCGAGACCCAGTACTTC. The encoded protein is CATSSTGLSRETQYF. V is TRBV15 and J is TRBJ2-5; weak D call: TRBD1 (6 bases). The germline V and J ends were trimmed by 3 bases and 5 bases, with 16 bases remaining between them. This CDR3 is built from 15 residues. Germline V CDR1 and CDR2: LNHNV, YYDKDF (reference sequence).

The CDR3 bases are TGCGCCAGCAGCTTGGCCGGGCTAAACTCCGGCTACACCTTC. Protein: CASSLAGLNSGYTF. This chain joins TRBV5-1 and TRBJ1-2; D uncertain. Looked up from germline, CDR1 is SGHRS and CDR2 is YFSETQ. The CDR3 runs to 14 residues. Trimming stripped 0 bases from V and 8 bases from J, with 14 bases between.

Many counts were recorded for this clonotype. This chain's CDR3 is CASSFTDRFGLPQYF. For the CDR3, the DNA is TGCGCCAGCAGCTTCACGGACAGGTTTGGCTTGCCCCAGTACTTC. The V gene is TRBV5-1, the J gene TRBJ2-5; 7 bases fit TRBD1. Germline V gene lookup returns CDR1 SGHRS and CDR2 YFSETQ. This CDR3 is 15 amino acids long. V shed 2 bases, J shed 9 bases, and the junction held 13 bases outside the gene matches. Full variable domain (rest looked up from reference TRBV5-1 and TRBJ2-5): KAGVTQTPRYLIKTRGQQVTLSCSPISGHRSVSWYQQTPGQGLQFLFEYFSETQRNKGNFPGRFSGRQFSNSRSEMNVSTLELGDSALYLCASSFTDRFGLPQYFGPGTRLLVL.

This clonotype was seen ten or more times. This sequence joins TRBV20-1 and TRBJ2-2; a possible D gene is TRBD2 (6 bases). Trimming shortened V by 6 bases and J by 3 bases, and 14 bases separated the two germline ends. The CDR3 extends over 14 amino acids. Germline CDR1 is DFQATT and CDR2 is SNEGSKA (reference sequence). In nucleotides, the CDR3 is TGCAGTGCGCGTCCCGGGACTTACACCGGGGAGCTGTTTTTT. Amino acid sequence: CSARPGTYTGELFF.

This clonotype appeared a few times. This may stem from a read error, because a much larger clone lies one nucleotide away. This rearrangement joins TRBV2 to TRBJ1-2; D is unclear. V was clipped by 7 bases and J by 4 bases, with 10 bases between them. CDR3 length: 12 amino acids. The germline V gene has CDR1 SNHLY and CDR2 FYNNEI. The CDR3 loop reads CASNDVSYGYTF. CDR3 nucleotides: TGTGCCAGCAATGACGTGTCCTATGGCTACACCTTC.

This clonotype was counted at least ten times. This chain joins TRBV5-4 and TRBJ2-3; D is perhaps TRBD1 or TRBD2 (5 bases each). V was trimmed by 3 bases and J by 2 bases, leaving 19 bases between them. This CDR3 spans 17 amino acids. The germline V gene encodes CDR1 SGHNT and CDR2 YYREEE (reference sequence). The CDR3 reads CASSSIGAGSTTDTQYF. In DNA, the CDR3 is TGTGCCAGCAGCTCGATTGGAGCAGGGAGTACCACAGATACGCAGTATTTT.

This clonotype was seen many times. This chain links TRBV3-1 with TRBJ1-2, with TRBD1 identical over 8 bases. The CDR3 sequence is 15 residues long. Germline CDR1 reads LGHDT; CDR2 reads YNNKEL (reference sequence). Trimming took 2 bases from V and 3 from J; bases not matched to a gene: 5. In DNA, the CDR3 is TGTGCCAGCAGCCAAACTACAGGGGGGGACTATGGCTACACCTTC. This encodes CASSQTTGGDYGYTF.

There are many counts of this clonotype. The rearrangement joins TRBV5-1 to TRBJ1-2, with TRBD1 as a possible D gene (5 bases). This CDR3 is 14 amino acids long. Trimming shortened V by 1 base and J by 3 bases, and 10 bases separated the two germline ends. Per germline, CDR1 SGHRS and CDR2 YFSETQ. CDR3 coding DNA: TGCGCCAGCAGCTTGAGTGGAGGGGACTATGGCTACACCTTC. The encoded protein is CASSLSGGDYGYTF.

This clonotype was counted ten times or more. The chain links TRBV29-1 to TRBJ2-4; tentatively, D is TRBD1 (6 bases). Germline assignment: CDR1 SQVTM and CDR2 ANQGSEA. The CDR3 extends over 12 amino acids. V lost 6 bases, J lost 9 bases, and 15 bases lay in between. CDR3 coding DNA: TGCAGCGTAAAGATACAGGGTCCCATTCAGTACTTC. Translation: CSVKIQGPIQYF.

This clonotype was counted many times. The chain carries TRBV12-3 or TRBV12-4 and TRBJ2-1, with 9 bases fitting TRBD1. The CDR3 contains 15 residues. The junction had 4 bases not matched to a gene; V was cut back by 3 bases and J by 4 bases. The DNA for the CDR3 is TGTGCCAGCAGTTTTGACGGACAGGGGTACAATGAGCAGTTCTTC. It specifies CASSFDGQGYNEQFF.

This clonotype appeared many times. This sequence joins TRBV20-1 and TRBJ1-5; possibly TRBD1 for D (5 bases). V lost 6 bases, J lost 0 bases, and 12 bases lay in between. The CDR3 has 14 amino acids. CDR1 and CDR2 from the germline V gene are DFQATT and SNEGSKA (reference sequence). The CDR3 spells CSAGGDHSNQPQHF. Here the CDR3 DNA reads TGCAGTGCCGGGGGGGACCATAGCAATCAGCCCCAGCATTTT.

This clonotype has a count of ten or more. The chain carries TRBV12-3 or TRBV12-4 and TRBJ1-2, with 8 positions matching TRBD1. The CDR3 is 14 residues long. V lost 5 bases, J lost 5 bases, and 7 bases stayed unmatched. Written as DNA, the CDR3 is TGTGCCAGCAGTCCCCGGGACAGGAGATATGGCTACACCTTC. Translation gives CASSPRDRRYGYTF.

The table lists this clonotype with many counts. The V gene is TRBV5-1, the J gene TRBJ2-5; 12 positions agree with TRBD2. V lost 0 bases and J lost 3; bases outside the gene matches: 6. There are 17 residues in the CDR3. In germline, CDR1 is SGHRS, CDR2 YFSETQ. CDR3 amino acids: CASSLDWLAGGEETQYF. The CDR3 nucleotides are TGCGCCAGCAGCTTGGATTGGCTAGCGGGAGGGGAAGAGACCCAGTACTTC.

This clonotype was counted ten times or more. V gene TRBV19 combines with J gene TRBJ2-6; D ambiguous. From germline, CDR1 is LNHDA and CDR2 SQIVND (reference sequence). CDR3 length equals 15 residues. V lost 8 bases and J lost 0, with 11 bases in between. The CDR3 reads CASLTGSSGANVLTF. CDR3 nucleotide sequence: TGTGCCAGTCTTACCGGAAGCTCTGGGGCCAACGTCCTGACTTTC.

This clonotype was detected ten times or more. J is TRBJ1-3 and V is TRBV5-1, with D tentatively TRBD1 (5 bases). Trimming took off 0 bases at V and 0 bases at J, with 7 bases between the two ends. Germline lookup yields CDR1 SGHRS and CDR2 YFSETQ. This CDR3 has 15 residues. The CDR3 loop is CASSLGGTSGNTIYF. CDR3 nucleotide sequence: TGCGCCAGCAGCTTGGGGGGCACCTCTGGAAACACCATATATTTT.

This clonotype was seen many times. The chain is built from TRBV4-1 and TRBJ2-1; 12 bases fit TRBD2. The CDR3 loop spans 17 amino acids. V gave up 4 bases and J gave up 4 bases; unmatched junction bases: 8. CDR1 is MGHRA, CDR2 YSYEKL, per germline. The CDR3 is CASSPRLLAGGYNEQFF. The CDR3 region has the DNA TGCGCCAGCAGCCCAAGACTACTAGCGGGGGGATACAATGAGCAGTTCTTC.

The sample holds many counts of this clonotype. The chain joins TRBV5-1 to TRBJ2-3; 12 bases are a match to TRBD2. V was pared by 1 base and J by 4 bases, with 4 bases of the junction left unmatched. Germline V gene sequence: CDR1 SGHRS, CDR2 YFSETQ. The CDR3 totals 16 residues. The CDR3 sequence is CASSLTSGGQADTQYF. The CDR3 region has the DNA TGCGCCAGCAGCTTGACTAGCGGGGGGCAAGCAGATACGCAGTATTTT.

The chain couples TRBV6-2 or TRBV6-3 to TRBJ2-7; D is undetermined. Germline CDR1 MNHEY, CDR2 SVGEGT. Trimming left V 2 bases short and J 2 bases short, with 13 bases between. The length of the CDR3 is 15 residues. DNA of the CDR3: TGTGCCAGCAGTTACCCCCTGGACCCGACCTACGAGCAGTACTTC. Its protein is CASSYPLDPTYEQYF.

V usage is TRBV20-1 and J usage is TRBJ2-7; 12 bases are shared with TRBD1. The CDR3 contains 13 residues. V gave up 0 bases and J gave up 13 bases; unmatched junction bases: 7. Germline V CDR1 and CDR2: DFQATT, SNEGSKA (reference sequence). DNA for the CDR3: TGCAGTGCTAGAGAAACCGGGACAGGGGGCTATTACTTC. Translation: CSARETGTGGYYF.

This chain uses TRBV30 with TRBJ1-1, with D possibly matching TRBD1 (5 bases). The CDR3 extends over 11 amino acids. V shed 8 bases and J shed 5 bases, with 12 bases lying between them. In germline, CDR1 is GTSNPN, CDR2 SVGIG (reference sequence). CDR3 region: CAQGGRTEAFF. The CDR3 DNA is TGTGCCCAGGGAGGCAGAACTGAAGCTTTCTTT.

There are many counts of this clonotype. CDR3 bases: TGTGCCAGCAGCCCCAATGAGCAGGAGTATGGCTACACCTTC. Protein: CASSPNEQEYGYTF. V gene TRBV7-9 combines with J gene TRBJ1-2; D uncertain. Trimming removed 5 bases at V and 5 bases at J, with 15 bases between. Looked up from germline, CDR1 is SEHNR and CDR2 is FQNEAQ (reference sequence). This CDR3 region has 14 residues.

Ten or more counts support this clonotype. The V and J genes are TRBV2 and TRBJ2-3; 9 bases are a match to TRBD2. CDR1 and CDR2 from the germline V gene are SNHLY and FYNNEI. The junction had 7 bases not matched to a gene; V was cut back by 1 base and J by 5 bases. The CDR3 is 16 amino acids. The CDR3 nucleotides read TGTGCCAGCAGTGAAGTTCCCAGCGGGGGGCAAGATACGCAGTATTTT. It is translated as CASSEVPSGGQDTQYF. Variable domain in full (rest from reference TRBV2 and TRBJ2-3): EPEVTQTPSHQVTQMGQEVILRCVPISNHLYFYWYRQILGQKVEFLVSFYNNEISEKSEIFDDQFSVERPDGSNFTLKIRSTKLEDSAMYFCASSEVPSGGQDTQYFGPGTRLTVL.

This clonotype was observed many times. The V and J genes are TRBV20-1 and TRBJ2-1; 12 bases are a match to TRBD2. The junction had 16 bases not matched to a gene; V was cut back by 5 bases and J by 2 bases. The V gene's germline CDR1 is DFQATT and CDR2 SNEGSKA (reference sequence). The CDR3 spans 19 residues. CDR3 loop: CSAPRTSGGSLVTYNEQFF. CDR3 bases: TGCAGTGCTCCCCGAACTAGCGGGGGGTCCTTAGTGACCTACAATGAGCAGTTCTTC.

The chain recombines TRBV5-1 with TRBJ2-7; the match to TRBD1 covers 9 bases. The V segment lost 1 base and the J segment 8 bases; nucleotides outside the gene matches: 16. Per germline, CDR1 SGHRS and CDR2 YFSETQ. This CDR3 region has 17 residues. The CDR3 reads CASSLWRVGTGLYKQYF. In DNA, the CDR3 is TGCGCCAGCAGCTTGTGGCGTGTTGGGACAGGGTTATACAAGCAGTACTTC.

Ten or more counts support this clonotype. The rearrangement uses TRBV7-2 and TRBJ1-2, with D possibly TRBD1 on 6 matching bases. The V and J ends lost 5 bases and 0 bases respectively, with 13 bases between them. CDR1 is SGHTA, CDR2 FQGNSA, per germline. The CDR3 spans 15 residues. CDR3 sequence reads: CASSQWDISNYGYTF. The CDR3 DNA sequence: TGTGCCAGCAGCCAATGGGACATTTCTAACTATGGCTACACCTTC.

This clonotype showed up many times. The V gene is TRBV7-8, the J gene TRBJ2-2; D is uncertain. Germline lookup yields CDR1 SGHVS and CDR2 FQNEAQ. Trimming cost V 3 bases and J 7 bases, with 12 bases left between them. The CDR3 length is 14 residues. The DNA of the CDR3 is TGTGCCAGCAGCTTTGGGCCAATGGGCGGGGAGCTGTTTTTT. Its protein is CASSFGPMGGELFF.

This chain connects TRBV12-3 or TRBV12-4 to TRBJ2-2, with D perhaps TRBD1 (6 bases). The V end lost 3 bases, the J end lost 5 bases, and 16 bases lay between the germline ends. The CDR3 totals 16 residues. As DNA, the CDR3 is TGTGCCAGCAGTTTTCCCGAATTACAGGGTACCGGGGAGCTGTTTTTT. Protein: CASSFPELQGTGELFF.

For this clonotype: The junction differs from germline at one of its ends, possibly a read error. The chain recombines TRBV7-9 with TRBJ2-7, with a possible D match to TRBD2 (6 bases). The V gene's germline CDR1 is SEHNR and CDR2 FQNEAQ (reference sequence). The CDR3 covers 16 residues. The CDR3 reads CANSLGSGGTSYEQYF. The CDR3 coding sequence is TGTGCCAACAGCTTAGGGAGTGGGGGGACCTCCTACGAGCAGTACTTC. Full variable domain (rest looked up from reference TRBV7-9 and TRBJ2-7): DTGVSQNPRHKITKRGQNVTFRCDPISEHNRLYWYRQTLGQGPEFLTYFQNEAQLEKSRLLSDRFSAERPKGSFSTLEIQRTEQGDSAMYLCANSLGSGGTSYEQYFGPGTRLTVT.